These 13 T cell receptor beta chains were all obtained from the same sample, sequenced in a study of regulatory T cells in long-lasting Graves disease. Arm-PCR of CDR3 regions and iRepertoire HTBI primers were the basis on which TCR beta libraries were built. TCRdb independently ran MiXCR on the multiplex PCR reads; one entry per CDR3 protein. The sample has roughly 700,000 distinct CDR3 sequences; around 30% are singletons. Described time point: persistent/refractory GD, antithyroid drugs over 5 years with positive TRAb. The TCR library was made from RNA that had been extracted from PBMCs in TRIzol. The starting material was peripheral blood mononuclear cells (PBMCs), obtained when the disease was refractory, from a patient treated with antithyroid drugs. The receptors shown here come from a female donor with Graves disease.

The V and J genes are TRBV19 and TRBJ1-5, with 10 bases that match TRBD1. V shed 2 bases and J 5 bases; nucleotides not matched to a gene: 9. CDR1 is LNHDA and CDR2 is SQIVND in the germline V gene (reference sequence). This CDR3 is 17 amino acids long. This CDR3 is CASSIRQGAGGDQPQHF. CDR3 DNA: TGTGCCAGTAGTATAAGACAGGGGGCGGGAGGAGATCAGCCCCAGCATTTT. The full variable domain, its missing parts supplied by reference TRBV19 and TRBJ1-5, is DGGITQSPKYLFRKEGQNVTLSCEQNLNHDAMYWYRQDPGQGLRLIYYSQIVNDFQKGDIAEGYSVSREKKESFPLTVTSAQKNPTAFYLCASSIRQGAGGDQPQHFGDGTRLSIL.

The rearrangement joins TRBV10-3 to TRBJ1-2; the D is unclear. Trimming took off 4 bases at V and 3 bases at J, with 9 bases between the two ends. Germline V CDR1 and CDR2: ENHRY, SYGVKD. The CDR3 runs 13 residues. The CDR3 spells CAISANPDYGYTF. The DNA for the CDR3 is TGTGCCATCAGTGCAAACCCGGACTATGGCTACACCTTC.

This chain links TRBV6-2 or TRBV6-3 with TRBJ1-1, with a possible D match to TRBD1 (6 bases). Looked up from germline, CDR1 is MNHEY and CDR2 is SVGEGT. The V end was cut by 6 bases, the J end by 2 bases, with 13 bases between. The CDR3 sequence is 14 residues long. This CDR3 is CASRPDRTNTEAFF. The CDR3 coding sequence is TGTGCCAGCAGACCCGACAGGACAAACACTGAAGCTTTCTTT.

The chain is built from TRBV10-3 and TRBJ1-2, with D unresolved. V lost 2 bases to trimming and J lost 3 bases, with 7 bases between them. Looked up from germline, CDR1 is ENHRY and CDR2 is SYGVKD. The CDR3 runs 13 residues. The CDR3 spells CAISEPRYYGYTF. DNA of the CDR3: TGTGCCATCAGTGAGCCGCGCTACTATGGCTACACCTTC.

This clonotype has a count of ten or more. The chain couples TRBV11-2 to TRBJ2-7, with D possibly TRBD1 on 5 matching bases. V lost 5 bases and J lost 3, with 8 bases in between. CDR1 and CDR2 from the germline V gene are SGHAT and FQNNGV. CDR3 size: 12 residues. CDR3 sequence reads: CASSPGNYEQYF. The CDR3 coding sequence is TGTGCCAGCAGCCCAGGGAACTACGAGCAGTACTTC.

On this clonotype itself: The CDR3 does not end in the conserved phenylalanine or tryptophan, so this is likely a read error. CDR3: CASSGYEQYS. For the CDR3, the DNA is TGTGCCAGCAGTGGTTACGAGCAGTACTCC. The V call is TRBV9, the J call TRBJ2-7, with D hard to call. V was trimmed by 5 bases and J by 4 bases, leaving 4 bases between them. This CDR3 contains 10 residues. Germline V gene data show CDR1 as SGDLS and CDR2 as YYNGEE.

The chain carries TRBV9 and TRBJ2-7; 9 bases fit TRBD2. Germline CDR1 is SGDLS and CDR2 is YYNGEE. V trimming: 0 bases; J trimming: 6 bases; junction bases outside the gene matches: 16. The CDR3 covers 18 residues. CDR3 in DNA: TGTGCCAGCAGCGTAGGAGGAGGGTGGCCTAGCGGGACAAGCGAGCAGTACTTC. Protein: CASSVGGGWPSGTSEQYF.

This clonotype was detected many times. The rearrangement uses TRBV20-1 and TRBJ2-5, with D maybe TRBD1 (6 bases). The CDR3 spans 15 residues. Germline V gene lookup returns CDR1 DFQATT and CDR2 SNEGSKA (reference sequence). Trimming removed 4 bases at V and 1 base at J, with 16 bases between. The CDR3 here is CSANLITGTQETQYF. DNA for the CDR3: TGCAGTGCTAACTTGATAACAGGGACCCAAGAGACCCAGTACTTC.

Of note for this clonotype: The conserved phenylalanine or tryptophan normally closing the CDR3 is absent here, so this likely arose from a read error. The CDR3 sequence is CASSQLRGNYGYTL. As DNA, the CDR3 is TGTGCCAGCAGCCAATTGAGAGGGAACTATGGCTACACCCTC. J is TRBJ1-2 and V is TRBV3-1; D remains unclear. Germline-derived CDR1 and CDR2 are LGHDT and YNNKEL (reference sequence). This CDR3 spans 14 amino acids. V lost 2 bases and J 2 bases, leaving 9 bases between the germline ends.

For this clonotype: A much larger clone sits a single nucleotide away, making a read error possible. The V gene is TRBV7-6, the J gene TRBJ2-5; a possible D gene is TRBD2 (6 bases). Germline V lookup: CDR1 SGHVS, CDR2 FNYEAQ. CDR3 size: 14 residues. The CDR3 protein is CASSLAAGGETQCF. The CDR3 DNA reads TGTGCCAGCAGCTTAGCTGCCGGAGGGGAGACCCAGTGCTTC.

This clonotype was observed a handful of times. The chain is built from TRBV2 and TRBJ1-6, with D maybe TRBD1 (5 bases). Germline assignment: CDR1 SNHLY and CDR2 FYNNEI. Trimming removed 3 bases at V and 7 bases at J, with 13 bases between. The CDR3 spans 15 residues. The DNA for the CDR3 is TGTGCCAGCAGTGAGGGGACGGTCGAAAATTCACCCCTCCACTTT. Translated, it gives CASSEGTVENSPLHF.

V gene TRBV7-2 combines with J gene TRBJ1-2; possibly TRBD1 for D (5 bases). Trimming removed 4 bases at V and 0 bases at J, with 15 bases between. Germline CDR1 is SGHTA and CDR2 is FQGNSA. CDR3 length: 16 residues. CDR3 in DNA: TGTGCCAGCAGCTCCCCCTCAAGGGGAGCTAACTATGGCTACACCTTC. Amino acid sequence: CASSSPSRGANYGYTF.

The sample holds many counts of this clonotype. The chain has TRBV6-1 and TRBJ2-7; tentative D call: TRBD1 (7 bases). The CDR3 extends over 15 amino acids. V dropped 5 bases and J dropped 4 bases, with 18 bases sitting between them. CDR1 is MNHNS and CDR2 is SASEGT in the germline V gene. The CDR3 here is CASSRPRGEMYEQYF. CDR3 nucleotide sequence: TGTGCCAGCAGTCGCCCCAGGGGGGAAATGTACGAGCAGTACTTC.